This T cell receptor (beta chain) stems from a study of shared clonotypes between healthy human individuals. The material for each subset, its genomic DNA, was split evenly across several immunoSEQ plates. The DNA input per sorted-subset replicate PCR was roughly 210 ng, corresponding to around 28,000 T cell genomes. Data came from immunoSEQ multiplex PCR; TCRdb stores just in-frame clones and leaves some out. The sample contains about 2 million clones, just under 95% of which appear only once. From germline, CDR1 is SGHVS and CDR2 FQNEAQ. V was cut by 5 bases and J by 3 bases, with 20 bases left in between. The CDR3 is 16 residues long. CD45RO-negative cells were positively selected for CCR7, leaving out terminally differentiated effector memory CD45RA+ cells. All the donors were Caucasian adults who lived in Nashville, Tennessee.

Input material: naive CD8+ T cells sorted from blood. This clonotype was sampled from a man aged 18 to 30 in good health. This chain connects TRBV7-8 to TRBJ2-7; D is possibly TRBD1 (6 bases). Here the CDR3 DNA reads TGTGCCAGCAGCCCGACTACAGGGATTGGGCGCTACGAGCAGTACTTC. As protein: CASSPTTGIGRYEQYF.